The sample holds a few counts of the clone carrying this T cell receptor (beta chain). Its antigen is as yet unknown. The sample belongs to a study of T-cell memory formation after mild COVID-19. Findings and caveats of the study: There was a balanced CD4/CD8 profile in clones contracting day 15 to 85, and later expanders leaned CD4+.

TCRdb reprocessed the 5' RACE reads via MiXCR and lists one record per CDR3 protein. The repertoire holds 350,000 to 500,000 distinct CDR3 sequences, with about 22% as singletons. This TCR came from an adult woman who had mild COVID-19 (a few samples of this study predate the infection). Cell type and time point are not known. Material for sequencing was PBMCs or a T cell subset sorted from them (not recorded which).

CDR3 sequence (DNA): TGTGCCAGCAGCAAAGAGGGGGGAAACTATGGCTACACCTTC. Encoded protein: CASSKEGGNYGYTF. This chain links TRBV7-9 with TRBJ1-2; a weak D match, TRBD1 (6 bases). This CDR3 region has 14 residues. V was pared by 5 bases and J by 2 bases, with 12 bases between. Germline V gene lookup returns CDR1 SEHNR and CDR2 FQNEAQ (reference sequence).